Listed below are T cell receptor beta chains from one sample, sequenced in a study of blood T cell repertoires in COVID-19. TCRdb's table, derived via immunoSEQ multiplex PCR, lists solely in-frame clones and lacks some. This sample carries roughly 61,000 clones, roughly 90% of them seen once, and the ten largest clones take approximately 15%. Sample: peripheral blood. These receptors were taken from a man older than 75 with acute or convalescent COVID-19. The conserved cysteine and the conserved F or W are not part of the CDR3 here. Clone sizes are given selectively: once, few, many, or a class where the clone is expanded.

clone_size	v_call	cdr3_aa
once	TRBV18	ASSFQTEEAF
.	TRBV6-5	AGGDRPNEKLF
.	TRBV19	ASSRQVSNYGYT
.	TRBV7-2	ASSRTGQGDNEQF
.	TRBV6-2/TRBV6-3	ASSASGTGDTGELF
once	TRBV7-8	ASSLGDRNGYT
.	TRBV19	ASRPTRDYGYT
.	TRBV5-6	ASSRGQTNSPLH
.	TRBV5-4	ASSLGDRGRLETQY
.	TRBV30	AWGRNAGNTIY
.	TRBV12-3/TRBV12-4	ASIRGGELF
.	TRBV3-1/TRBV3-2	ASSQDSVNQPQH
.	TRBV4-1	ASSQEWFRGYNEQF
.	TRBV11-3	ASSINRDSGNTIY
.	TRBV2	ASSKDRSTDTQY
.	TRBV6-2/TRBV6-3	ASSAGTGGSEAF
.	TRBV5-1	ASSQTGQGFNSPLH
once	TRBV6-2/TRBV6-3	ASSSSGNQPQH
.	TRBV5-8	ASSLRGESNQPQH
.	TRBV2	ASQPRDRSSYEQY
.	TRBV4-1	ASSQGGPGNTIY
once	TRBV25-1	ASIRQGYT
once	TRBV7-8	ASSRTGRETQY
.	TRBV5-1	ASSRSGGLQETQY